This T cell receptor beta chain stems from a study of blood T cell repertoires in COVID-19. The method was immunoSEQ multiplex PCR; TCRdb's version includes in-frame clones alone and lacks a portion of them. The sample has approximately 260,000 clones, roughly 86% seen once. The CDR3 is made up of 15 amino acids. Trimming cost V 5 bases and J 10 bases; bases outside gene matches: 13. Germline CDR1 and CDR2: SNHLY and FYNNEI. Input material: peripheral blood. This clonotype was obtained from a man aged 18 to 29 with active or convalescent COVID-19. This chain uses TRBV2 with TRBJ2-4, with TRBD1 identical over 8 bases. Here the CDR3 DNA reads TGTGCCAGCAGTCCTACGGTTTTGACAGGGGTAATTCAGTACTTC. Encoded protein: CASSPTVLTGVIQYF.